Following are 17 T cell receptor beta chains from one sample sequenced in a study of OX40 agonist ivuxolimab in advanced cancers. Profiled with immunoSEQ multiplex PCR; TCRdb holds only in-frame clones, not every one. The sample records 30,000 or so clones, about 82% being singletons. Sequenced here: CD4+ or CD8+ T cells sorted from blood, sampled in a trial of the OX40 agonist ivuxolimab. These receptors originate from an adult with an advanced solid tumor such as melanoma, head and neck, liver or kidney cancer.

The chain uses TRBV6-1 and TRBJ1-5; D is uncertain. The V gene's germline CDR1 is MNHNS and CDR2 SASEGT. CDR3 size: 16 residues. Trimming left V 1 base short and J 4 bases short, with 14 bases between. The CDR3 bases are TGTGCCAGCAGTGAAGTGGGCAGCCTCGGGAATCAGCCCCAGCATTTT. It specifies CASSEVGSLGNQPQHF.

J is TRBJ2-4 and V is TRBV7-9; unclear D gene. This CDR3 is 11 amino acids long. Germline V CDR1 and CDR2: SEHNR, FQNEAQ (reference sequence). V lost 5 bases, J lost 11 bases, and 10 bases lay in between. Here the CDR3 reads CASSPDEVQYF. The CDR3, as DNA: TGTGCCAGCAGCCCCGACGAGGTTCAGTACTTC. Supplemented by reference TRBV7-9 and TRBJ2-4, the full variable domain reads DTGVSQNPRHKITKRGQNVTFRCDPISEHNRLYWYRQTLGQGPEFLTYFQNEAQLEKSRLLSDRFSAERPKGSFSTLEIQRTEQGDSAMYLCASSPDEVQYFGAGTRLSVL.

V and J are TRBV5-5 and TRBJ2-1; TRBD2 agrees at 7 bases. The CDR3 has 16 amino acids. The trim removed 6 bases at V and 6 bases at J, leaving 15 bases unmatched. Germline CDR1 SGHKS, CDR2 YYEKEE (reference sequence). In DNA form, the CDR3 reads TGTGCCAGCAAAAGCGGGGCCCACTCAAAGGGCAATGAGCAGTTCTTC. Translated: CASKSGAHSKGNEQFF.

The chain employs TRBV7-9 and TRBJ1-2; the match to TRBD1 covers 8 bases. The V gene end was trimmed by 0 bases and the J gene end by 4 bases; junction bases not matched to a gene: 7. This CDR3 is built from 16 residues. Germline CDR1 is SEHNR and CDR2 is FQNEAQ (reference sequence). The CDR3 nucleotides read TGTGCCAGCAGCTTAGCGAGTCAGGACAGGGTCTATGGCTACACCTTC. This codes for CASSLASQDRVYGYTF.

The CDR3 loop is CASSQAGISYEQYF. In DNA, the CDR3 is TGCGCCAGCAGCCAAGCGGGGATTTCCTACGAGCAGTACTTC. The chain uses TRBV4-1 and TRBJ2-7; TRBD2 is a possible D gene (5 bases). The CDR3 sequence is 14 residues long. The V and J ends lost 1 base and 1 base respectively, with 8 bases between them. The germline CDR1 and CDR2 sequences are MGHRA and YSYEKL.

V usage is TRBV30 and J usage is TRBJ2-7; TRBD2 agrees at 7 bases. Germline V gene data show CDR1 as GTSNPN and CDR2 as SVGIG (reference sequence). The ends lost 3 bases at V and 7 bases at J; junction bases unmatched: 9. The CDR3 totals 13 residues. The CDR3 region has the DNA TGTGCCTGGAGCCACGGGACTACTGGGGAGCAGTACTTC. Amino acids: CAWSHGTTGEQYF. The full variable domain, its missing parts supplied by reference TRBV30 and TRBJ2-7, is SQTIHQWPATLVQPVGSPLSLECTVEGTSNPNLYWYRQAAGRGLQLLFYSVGIGQISSEVPQNLSASRPQDRQFILSSKKLLLSDSGFYLCAWSHGTTGEQYFGPGTRLTVT.

The V call is TRBV14, the J call TRBJ2-7; no definite D call. The CDR3 has 12 residues. Germline values: CDR1 SGHDN, CDR2 FVKESK. Trimming took off 3 bases at V and 0 bases at J, with 3 bases between the two ends. CDR3 in amino acids: CASSQPSYEQYF. DNA of the CDR3: TGTGCCAGCAGCCAGCCCTCCTACGAGCAGTACTTC.

The rearrangement links TRBV7-9 to TRBJ2-5, with a possible D match to TRBD2 (6 bases). Germline V gene sequence: CDR1 SEHNR, CDR2 FQNEAQ (reference sequence). V was clipped by 1 base and J by 4 bases, with 13 bases between them. There are 15 residues in the CDR3. The CDR3 bases are TGTGCCAGCAGCTTAGTGCTAGCCGGGGGAGAGACCCAGTACTTC. Translated, it gives CASSLVLAGGETQYF.

This clone has only one observation. The gene calls are TRBV11-2 and TRBJ2-3; a weak D match, TRBD1 (6 bases). This CDR3 spans 13 amino acids. Germline V gene data show CDR1 as SGHAT and CDR2 as FQNNGV. Trimming shortened V by 6 bases and J by 5 bases, and 12 bases separated the two germline ends. CDR3 in amino acids: CASSFTGKDTQYF. The CDR3 nucleotides are TGTGCCAGCAGTTTTACAGGGAAAGATACGCAGTATTTT.

Turning to this clone: The DNA is left out, because the CDR3 cannot be placed on it with certainty; the CDR3 is given as TCRdb lists it. CDR3 in amino acids: CASSTSGLAVTDTQYF. The chain carries TRBV27 and TRBJ2-3; TRBD2, the D gene given by the table, was not confirmed from the DNA. The CDR3 length is 16 residues, termini included. CDR1 is MNHEY, CDR2 SMNVEV, per germline (reference sequence).

This rearrangement joins TRBV11-3 to TRBJ2-5, with 7 bases matching TRBD2. The length of the CDR3 is 15 residues. CDR1 and CDR2 (germline): SGHNT, YENEEA. The trim removed 1 base at V and 13 bases at J, leaving 15 bases unmatched. CDR3: CASSLGLAGSGATYF. The CDR3 DNA follows: TGTGCCAGCAGCTTAGGACTGGCCGGCAGCGGGGCAACGTACTTC.

The rearrangement uses TRBV18 and TRBJ2-2; D is uncertain. The V gene's germline CDR1 is KGHSH and CDR2 LQKENI. V was trimmed by 3 bases and J by 5 bases, leaving 13 bases between them. The CDR3 is made up of 15 amino acids. CDR3 in DNA: TGTGCCAGCTCACCGTCAGACGATAGTACCGGGGAGCTGTTTTTT. It specifies CASSPSDDSTGELFF.

V gene TRBV5-1 combines with J gene TRBJ2-7; TRBD2 matches at 7 bases. Per germline, CDR1 SGHRS and CDR2 YFSETQ. Trimming took 3 bases from V and 0 from J; bases not matched to a gene: 6. CDR3 length equals 15 residues. The CDR3, as DNA: TGCGCCAGCAGCTCCGGGACTACCAACTCCTACGAGCAGTACTTC. Translated: CASSSGTTNSYEQYF.

DNA of the CDR3: TGTGCCAGCACCTCCTGGGACTCCTACGAGCAGTACTTC. As protein: CASTSWDSYEQYF. This chain joins TRBV5-5 and TRBJ2-7; D is ambiguous. CDR1 is SGHKS, CDR2 YYEKEE, per germline (reference sequence). The CDR3 has 13 amino acids. V was clipped by 6 bases and J by 0 bases, with 10 bases between them.

Turning to this clone: The same CDR3 is also encoded by other DNA sequences in this sample. This rearrangement joins TRBV29-1 to TRBJ2-5; TRBD2 matches at 8 bases. Trimming removed 6 bases from V and 5 bases from J; junction bases left unmatched: 11. The CDR3 extends over 14 amino acids. CDR1 is SQVTM, CDR2 ANQGSEA, per germline. For the CDR3, the DNA is TGCAGCGTAGCAGCGGGAGATGTTAGGGAGACCCAGTACTTC. Translation: CSVAAGDVRETQYF.

The rearrangement links TRBV29-1 to TRBJ2-5, with TRBD1 matching 7 bases. The CDR3 is made up of 14 amino acids. V was clipped by 0 bases and J by 3 bases; unmatched bases: 4. Germline lookup yields CDR1 SQVTM and CDR2 ANQGSEA. CDR3 DNA sequence: TGCAGCGTTGAAGATCTCACAGGGGAAGAGACCCAGTACTTC. Protein sequence: CSVEDLTGEETQYF.

This chain joins TRBV5-6 and TRBJ2-7; D perhaps matches TRBD1 (6 bases). Trimming removed 2 bases from V and 3 bases from J, with 15 bases in between. Germline CDR1 is SGHDT and CDR2 is YYEEEE. This CDR3 comprises 15 residues. CDR3 in amino acids: CASSFQSSRGYEQYF. CDR3 bases: TGTGCCAGCAGCTTTCAGTCGAGCAGGGGCTACGAGCAGTACTTC.